This T cell receptor beta chain stems from a study of blood T cell repertoires in COVID-19. TCRdb keeps only in-frame clones here, not all; method: immunoSEQ multiplex PCR. The sample lists 150,000 to 200,000 clones, about four fifths occurring once. Germline V gene lookup returns CDR1 LGHDT and CDR2 YNNKEL (reference sequence). The CDR3 is 13 amino acids. V was cut by 4 bases and J by 1 base, with 7 bases left in between. The sequence was collected from a man between 60 and 75 years old with acute or convalescent COVID-19. The V and J genes are TRBV3-1 (or the pseudogene TRBV3-2) and TRBJ1-1, with no clear D. Sequencing was carried out using peripheral blood. CDR3 residues: CASSRQRNTEAFF. In DNA form, the CDR3 reads TGTGCCAGCAGCCGACAAAGGAACACTGAAGCTTTCTTT.